This T cell receptor beta chain was recovered during a study of Graves' ophthalmopathy and Graves' hyperthyroidism. Whole-study context: Upon initial diagnosis and before any treatment, peripheral blood was collected.

Ophthalmopathy-affected donors exhibited moderate-to-severe activity, CAS ≥3, NOSPECS ≥4, and duration under 3 months. Amplifying from RNA transcripts, the study obtained TCR beta CDR3 regions. Second-round multiplex PCR came after first-round RT-PCR with HTBI primers. TCRdb ran MiXCR on the multiplex PCR reads and lists one entry per CDR3 protein. The sample lists 300,000 to 400,000 distinct CDR3 sequences, roughly 16% occurring once. Per the germline V gene, CDR1 is LGHDT and CDR2 is YNNKEL (reference sequence). V was pared by 0 bases and J by 4 bases, with 13 bases between. The CDR3 loop spans 16 amino acids. This clonotype was recorded at least ten times.

The receptor was isolated from an adult man with Graves' ophthalmopathy. What was sequenced was peripheral blood. J is TRBJ1-3 and V is TRBV3-1, with D tentatively TRBD1 (6 bases). The CDR3 sequence is CASSQDTQGYGNTIYF. The CDR3 DNA reads TGTGCCAGCAGCCAAGACACACAGGGATACGGAAACACCATATATTTT.